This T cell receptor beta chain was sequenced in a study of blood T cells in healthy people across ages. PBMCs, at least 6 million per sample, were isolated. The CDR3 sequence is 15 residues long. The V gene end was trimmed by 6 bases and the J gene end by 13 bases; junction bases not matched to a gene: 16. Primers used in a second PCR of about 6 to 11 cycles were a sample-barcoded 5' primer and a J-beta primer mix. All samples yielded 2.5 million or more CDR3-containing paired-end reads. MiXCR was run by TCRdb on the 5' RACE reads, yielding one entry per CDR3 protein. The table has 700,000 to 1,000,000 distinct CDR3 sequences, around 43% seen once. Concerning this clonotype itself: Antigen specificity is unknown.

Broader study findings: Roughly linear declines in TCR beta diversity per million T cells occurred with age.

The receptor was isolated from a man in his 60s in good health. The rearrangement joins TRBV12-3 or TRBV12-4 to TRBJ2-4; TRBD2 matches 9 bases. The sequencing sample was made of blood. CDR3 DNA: TGTGCCAGCAGGTCAGCGGGGGGCCGTTACAATGAGCAGTACTTC. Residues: CASRSAGGRYNEQYF.